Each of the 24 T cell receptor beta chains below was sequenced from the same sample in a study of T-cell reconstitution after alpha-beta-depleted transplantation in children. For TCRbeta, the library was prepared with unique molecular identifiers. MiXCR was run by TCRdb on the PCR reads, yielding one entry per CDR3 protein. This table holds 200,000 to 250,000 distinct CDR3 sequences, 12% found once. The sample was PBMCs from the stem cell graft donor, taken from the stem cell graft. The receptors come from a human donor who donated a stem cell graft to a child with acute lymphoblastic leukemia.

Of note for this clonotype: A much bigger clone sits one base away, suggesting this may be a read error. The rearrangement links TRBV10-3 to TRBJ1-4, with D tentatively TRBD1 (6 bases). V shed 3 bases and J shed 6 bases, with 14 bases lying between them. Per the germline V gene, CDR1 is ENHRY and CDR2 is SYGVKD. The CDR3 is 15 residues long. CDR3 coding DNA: TGTGCCATCAGTGATTCCTGGACAGTCTATGAAAAACTGTTTTTT. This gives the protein CAISDSWTVYEKLFF.

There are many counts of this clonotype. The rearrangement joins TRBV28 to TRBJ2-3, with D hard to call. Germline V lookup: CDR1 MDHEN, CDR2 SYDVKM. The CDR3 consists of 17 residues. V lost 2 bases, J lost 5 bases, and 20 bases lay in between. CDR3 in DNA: TGTGCCAGCAGTTTACTTCCTCCGGCGAAGCGTGGAGATACGCAGTATTTT. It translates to CASSLLPPAKRGDTQYF.

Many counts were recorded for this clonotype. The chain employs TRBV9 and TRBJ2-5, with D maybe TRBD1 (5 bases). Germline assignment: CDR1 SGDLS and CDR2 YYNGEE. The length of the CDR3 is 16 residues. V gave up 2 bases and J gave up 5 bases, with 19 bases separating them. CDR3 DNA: TGTGCCAGCAGCGTCGGCCAGGGTGCGCTTGTGGAGACCCAGTACTTC. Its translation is CASSVGQGALVETQYF.

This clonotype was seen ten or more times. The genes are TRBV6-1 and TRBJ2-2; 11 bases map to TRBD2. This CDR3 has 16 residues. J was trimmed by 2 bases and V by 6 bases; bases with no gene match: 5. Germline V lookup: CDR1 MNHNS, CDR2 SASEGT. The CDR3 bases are TGTGCCAGCAGGGATCTAGCGGGGGGAAACACCGGGGAGCTGTTTTTT. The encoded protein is CASRDLAGGNTGELFF.

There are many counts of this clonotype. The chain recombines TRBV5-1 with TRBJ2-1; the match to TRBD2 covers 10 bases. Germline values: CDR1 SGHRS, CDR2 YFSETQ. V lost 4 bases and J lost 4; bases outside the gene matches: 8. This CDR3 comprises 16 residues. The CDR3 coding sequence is TGCGCCAGCAGCGTCGATACTAGCGGGGCATACAATGAGCAGTTCTTC. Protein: CASSVDTSGAYNEQFF.

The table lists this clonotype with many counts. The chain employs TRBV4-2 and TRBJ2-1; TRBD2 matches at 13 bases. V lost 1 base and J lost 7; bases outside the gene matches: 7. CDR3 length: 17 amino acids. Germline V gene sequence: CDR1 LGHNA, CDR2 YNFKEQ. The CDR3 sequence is CASSQVLTSGRLNEQFF. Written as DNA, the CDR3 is TGTGCCAGCAGCCAAGTATTGACTAGCGGGAGGTTGAATGAGCAGTTCTTC.

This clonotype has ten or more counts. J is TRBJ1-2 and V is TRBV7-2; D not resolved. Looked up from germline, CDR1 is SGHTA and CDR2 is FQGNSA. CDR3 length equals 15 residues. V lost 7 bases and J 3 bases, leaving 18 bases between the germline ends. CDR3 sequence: CASTPSGDFDYGYTF. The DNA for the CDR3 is TGTGCCAGCACCCCATCCGGGGATTTCGACTATGGCTACACCTTC.

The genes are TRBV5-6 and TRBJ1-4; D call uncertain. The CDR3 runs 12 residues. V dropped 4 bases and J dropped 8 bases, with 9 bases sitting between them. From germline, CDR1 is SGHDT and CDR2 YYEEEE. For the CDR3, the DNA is TGTGCCAGCAGCCCCCTGGGGGAAAAACTGTTTTTT. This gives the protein CASSPLGEKLFF.

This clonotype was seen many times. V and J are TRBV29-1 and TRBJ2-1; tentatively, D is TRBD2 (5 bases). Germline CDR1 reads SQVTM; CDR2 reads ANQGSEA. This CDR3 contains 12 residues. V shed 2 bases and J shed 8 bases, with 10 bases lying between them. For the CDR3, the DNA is TGCAGCGTTGAAAAAACCGGGGATGAGCAGTTCTTC. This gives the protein CSVEKTGDEQFF.

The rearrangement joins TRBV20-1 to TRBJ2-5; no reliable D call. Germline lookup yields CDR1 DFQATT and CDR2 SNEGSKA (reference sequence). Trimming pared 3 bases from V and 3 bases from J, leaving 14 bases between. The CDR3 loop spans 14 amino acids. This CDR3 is CSARKPEWEETQYF. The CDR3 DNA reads TGCAGTGCTAGGAAGCCCGAGTGGGAAGAGACCCAGTACTTC.

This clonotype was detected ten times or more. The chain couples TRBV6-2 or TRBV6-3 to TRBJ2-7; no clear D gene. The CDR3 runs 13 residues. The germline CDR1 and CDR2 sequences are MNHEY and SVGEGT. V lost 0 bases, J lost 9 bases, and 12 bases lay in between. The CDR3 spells CASSYSMGGGQYF. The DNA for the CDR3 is TGTGCCAGCAGTTACTCGATGGGCGGCGGGCAGTACTTC.

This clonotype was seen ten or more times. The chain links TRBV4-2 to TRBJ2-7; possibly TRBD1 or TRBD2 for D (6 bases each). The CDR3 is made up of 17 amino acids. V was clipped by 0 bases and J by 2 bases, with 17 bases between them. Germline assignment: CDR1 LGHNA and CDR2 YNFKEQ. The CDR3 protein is CASSQDFSGGNPYEQYF. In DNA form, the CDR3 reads TGTGCCAGCAGCCAAGACTTCTCCGGGGGCAACCCCTACGAGCAGTACTTC.

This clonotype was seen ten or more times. CDR3 region: CSAYRPGTPGNTIYF. CDR3 DNA sequence: TGCAGTGCTTATCGACCCGGGACCCCTGGAAACACCATATATTTT. This chain uses TRBV20-1 with TRBJ1-3, with a possible D match to TRBD1 (5 bases). The germline V gene has CDR1 DFQATT and CDR2 SNEGSKA (reference sequence). Trimming removed 5 bases at V and 2 bases at J, with 16 bases between. There are 15 residues in the CDR3.

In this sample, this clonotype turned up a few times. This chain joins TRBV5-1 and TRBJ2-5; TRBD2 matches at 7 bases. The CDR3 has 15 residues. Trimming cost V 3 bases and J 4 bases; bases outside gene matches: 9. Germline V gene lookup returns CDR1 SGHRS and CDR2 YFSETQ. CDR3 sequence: CASSSSGGGSETQYF. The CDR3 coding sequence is TGCGCCAGCAGCTCGTCCGGCGGGGGATCAGAGACCCAGTACTTC.

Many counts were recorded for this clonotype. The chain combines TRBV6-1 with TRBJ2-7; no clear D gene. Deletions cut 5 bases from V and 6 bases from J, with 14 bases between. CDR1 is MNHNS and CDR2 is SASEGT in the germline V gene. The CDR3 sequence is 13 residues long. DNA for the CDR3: TGTGCCAGCAGTCCCGGGTTCGGCGGCGAGCAGTACTTC. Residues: CASSPGFGGEQYF.

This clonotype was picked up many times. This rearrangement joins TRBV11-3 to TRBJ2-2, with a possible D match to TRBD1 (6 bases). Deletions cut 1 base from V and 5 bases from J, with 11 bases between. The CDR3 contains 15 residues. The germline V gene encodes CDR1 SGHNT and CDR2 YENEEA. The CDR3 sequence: CASSLAIQGTGELFF. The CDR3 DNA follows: TGTGCCAGCAGCTTAGCGATACAGGGAACCGGGGAGCTGTTTTTT.

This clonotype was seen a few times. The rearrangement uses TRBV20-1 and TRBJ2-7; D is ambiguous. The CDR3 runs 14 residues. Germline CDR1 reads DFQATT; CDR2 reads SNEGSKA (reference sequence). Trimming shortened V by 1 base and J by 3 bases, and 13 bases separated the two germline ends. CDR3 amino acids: CSARGVNGDYEQYF. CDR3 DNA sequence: TGCAGTGCTAGAGGAGTAAATGGGGACTACGAGCAGTACTTC.

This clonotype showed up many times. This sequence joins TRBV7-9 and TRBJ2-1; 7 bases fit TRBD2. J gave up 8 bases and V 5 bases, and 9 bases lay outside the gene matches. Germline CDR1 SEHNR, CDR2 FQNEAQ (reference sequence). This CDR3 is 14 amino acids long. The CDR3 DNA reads TGTGCCAGCAGCGACGGACTAGGTTTCGATGAGCAGTTCTTC. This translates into CASSDGLGFDEQFF.

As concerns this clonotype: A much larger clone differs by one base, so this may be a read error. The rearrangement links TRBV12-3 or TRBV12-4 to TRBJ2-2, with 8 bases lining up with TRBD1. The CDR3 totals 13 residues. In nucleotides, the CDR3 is TGTGCCAGCGGGACAGGCAACACCGGGCAGCTGTTTTTT. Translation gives CASGTGNTGQLFF.

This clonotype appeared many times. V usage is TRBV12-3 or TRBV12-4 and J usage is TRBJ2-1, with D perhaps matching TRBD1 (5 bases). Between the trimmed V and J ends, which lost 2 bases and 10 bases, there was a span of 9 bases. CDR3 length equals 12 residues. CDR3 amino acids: CASSLLGAEQFF. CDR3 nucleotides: TGTGCCAGCAGTTTACTTGGGGCGGAGCAGTTCTTC.

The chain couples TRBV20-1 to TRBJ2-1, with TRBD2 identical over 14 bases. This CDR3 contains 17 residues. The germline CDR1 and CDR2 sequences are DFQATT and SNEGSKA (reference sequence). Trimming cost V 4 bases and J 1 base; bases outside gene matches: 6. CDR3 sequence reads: CSATGLAGGRSYNEQFF. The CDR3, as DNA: TGCAGTGCTACCGGACTAGCGGGAGGCAGATCCTACAATGAGCAGTTCTTC.

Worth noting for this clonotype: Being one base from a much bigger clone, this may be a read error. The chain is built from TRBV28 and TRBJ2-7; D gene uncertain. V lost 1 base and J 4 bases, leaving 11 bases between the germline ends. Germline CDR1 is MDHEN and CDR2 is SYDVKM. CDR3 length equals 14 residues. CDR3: CASSLSTMRYEQYF. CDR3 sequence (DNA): TGTGCCAGCAGTTTATCCACCATGCGGTACGAGCAGTACTTC.

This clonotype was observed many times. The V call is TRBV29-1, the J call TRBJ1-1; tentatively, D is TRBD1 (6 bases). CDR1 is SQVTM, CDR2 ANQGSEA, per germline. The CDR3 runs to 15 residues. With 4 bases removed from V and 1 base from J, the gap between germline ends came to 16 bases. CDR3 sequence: CSVGRPRGPNTEAFF. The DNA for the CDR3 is TGCAGCGTTGGCCGCCCCAGGGGCCCGAACACTGAAGCTTTCTTT.

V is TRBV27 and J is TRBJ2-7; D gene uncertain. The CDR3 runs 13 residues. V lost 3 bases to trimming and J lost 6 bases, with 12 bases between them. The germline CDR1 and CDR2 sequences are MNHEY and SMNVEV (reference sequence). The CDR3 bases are TGTGCCAGCAGTTTGTACCGAGGATCCGAGCAGTACTTC. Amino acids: CASSLYRGSEQYF.